What follows are 3 T cell receptor beta chains derived from one specimen sequenced in a study of monozygotic twins with inflammatory bowel disease. TCRdb reprocessed the 5' RACE reads and reports one entry per CDR3 protein, with no DNA. In total, the table holds about 420,000 distinct CDR3 sequences. Sequences were obtained from blood. The receptors originated from a human donor with ulcerative colitis or Crohn's disease, or a healthy co-twin of an affected twin (not recorded which).

The chain couples TRBV12-3 or TRBV12-4 to TRBJ2-2. CDR3 length: 12 amino acids. CDR3 in amino acids: CASSLGSRELFF.

The chain has TRBV11-2 and TRBJ2-1; the TCRdb call, TRBD2, lacks DNA for checking. The germline V gene has CDR1 SGHAT and CDR2 FQNNGV. This CDR3 contains 14 residues. CDR3 sequence: CASSPERLYNEQFF.

The CDR3 sequence is CASTPLRWYTEAFF. The V and J genes are TRBV28 and TRBJ1-1. Germline V lookup: CDR1 MDHEN, CDR2 SYDVKM. CDR3 size: 14 residues.